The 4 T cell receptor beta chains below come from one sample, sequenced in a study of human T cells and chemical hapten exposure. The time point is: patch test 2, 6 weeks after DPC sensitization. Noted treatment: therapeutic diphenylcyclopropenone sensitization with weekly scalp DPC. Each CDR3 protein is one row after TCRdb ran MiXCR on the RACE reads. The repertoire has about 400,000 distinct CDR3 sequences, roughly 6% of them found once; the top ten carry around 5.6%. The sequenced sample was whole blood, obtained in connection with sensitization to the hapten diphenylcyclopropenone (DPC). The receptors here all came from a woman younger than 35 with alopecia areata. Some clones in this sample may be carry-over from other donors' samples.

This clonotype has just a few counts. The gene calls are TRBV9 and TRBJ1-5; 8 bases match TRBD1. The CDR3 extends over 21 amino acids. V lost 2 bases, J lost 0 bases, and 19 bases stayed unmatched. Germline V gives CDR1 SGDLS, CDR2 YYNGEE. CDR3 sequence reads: CASSVNKGQGPGVYSNQPQHF. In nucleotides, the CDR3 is TGTGCCAGCAGCGTGAATAAAGGACAGGGACCAGGGGTATATAGCAATCAGCCCCAGCATTTT.

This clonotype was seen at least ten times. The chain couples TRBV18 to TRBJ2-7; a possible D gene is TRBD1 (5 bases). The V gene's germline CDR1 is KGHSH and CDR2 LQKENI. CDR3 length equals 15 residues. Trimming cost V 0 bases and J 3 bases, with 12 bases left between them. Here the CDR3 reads CASSPPQGRGYEQYF. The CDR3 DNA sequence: TGTGCCAGCTCACCACCGCAGGGAAGGGGCTACGAGCAGTACTTC. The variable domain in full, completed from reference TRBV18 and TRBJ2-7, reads NAGVMQNPRHLVRRRGQEARLRCSPMKGHSHVYWYRQLPEEGLKFMVYLQKENIIDESGMPKERFSAEFPKEGPSILRIQQVVRGDSAAYFCASSPPQGRGYEQYFGPGTRLTVT.

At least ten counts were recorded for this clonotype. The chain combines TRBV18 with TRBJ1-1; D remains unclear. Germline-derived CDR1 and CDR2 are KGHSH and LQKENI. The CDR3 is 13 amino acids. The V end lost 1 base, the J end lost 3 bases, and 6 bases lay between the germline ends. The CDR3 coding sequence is TGTGCCAGCTCACCACTAAAGGACACTGAAGCTTTCTTT. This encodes CASSPLKDTEAFF.

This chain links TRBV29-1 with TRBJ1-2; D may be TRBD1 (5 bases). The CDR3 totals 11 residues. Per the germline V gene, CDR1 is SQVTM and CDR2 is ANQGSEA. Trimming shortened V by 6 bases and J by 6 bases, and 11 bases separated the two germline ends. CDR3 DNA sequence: TGCAGCGTCGCAGGGTCCCATGGCTACACCTTC. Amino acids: CSVAGSHGYTF.